These 20 T cell receptor beta chains share one sample of origin, sequenced in a study of ipilimumab plus nivolumab after autologous stem cell transplantation. The method was immunoSEQ multiplex PCR; TCRdb's version includes in-frame clones alone and lacks a portion of them. The data show fewer than 25,000 clones, with roughly 70% seen just once and about 23% held by the top ten. Here the sequenced sample was PBMCs, taken in a trial of ipilimumab plus nivolumab as post-transplant consolidation. The receptors were gathered from a male donor with diffuse large B-cell lymphoma.

The J gene is TRBJ2-1, the V gene TRBV7-8; D perhaps matches TRBD2 (6 bases). Germline V gene lookup returns CDR1 SGHVS and CDR2 FQNEAQ. The CDR3 runs to 13 residues. V was pared by 8 bases and J by 0 bases, with 8 bases between. This CDR3 is CASRGSSYNEQFF. Here the CDR3 DNA reads TGTGCCAGCCGGGGGAGCTCCTACAATGAGCAGTTCTTC.

V usage is TRBV30 and J usage is TRBJ2-3; 7 bases line up with TRBD2. The CDR3 has 15 residues. Germline-derived CDR1 and CDR2 are GTSNPN and SVGIG (reference sequence). V was pared by 1 base and J by 0 bases, with 4 bases of the junction left unmatched. CDR3 DNA: TGTGCCTGGAGTGAGGGACTACAAAGCACAGATACGCAGTATTTT. It encodes CAWSEGLQSTDTQYF.

The chain has TRBV7-8 and TRBJ1-6; perhaps TRBD1 as D (6 bases). Germline CDR1 reads SGHVS; CDR2 reads FQNEAQ. With 5 bases removed from V and 9 bases from J, the gap between germline ends came to 17 bases. The CDR3 is 15 residues long. The CDR3 sequence: CASSPEGGQGSPLHF. The CDR3 region has the DNA TGTGCCAGCAGCCCCGAGGGGGGCCAGGGTTCACCCCTCCACTTT.

This chain joins TRBV5-1 and TRBJ1-1; D ambiguous. The CDR3 runs to 14 residues. V was trimmed by 2 bases and J by 1 base, leaving 9 bases between them. CDR1 and CDR2 (germline): SGHRS, YFSETQ. The CDR3 DNA is TGCGCCAGCAGCTTAACGGCCGAGAACACTGAAGCTTTCTTT. It codes for CASSLTAENTEAFF. The full variable domain, with the rest looked up from reference TRBV5-1 and TRBJ1-1, is KAGVTQTPRYLIKTRGQQVTLSCSPISGHRSVSWYQQTPGQGLQFLFEYFSETQRNKGNFPGRFSGRQFSNSRSEMNVSTLELGDSALYLCASSLTAENTEAFFGQGTRLTVV.

V is TRBV19 and J is TRBJ2-5; tentative D call: TRBD1 (5 bases). This CDR3 comprises 16 residues. Germline V CDR1 and CDR2: LNHDA, SQIVND (reference sequence). Trimming took off 6 bases at V and 0 bases at J, with 17 bases between the two ends. Here the CDR3 reads CASSSRGRAYQETQYF. Here the CDR3 DNA reads TGTGCCAGTAGCTCGAGAGGCAGGGCCTACCAAGAGACCCAGTACTTC.

The chain employs TRBV21-1 and TRBJ1-3; TRBD1, the table's D call, lacks a check against the DNA. TRBV21-1 is assigned pseudogene status. This CDR3 spans 17 amino acids. CDR3 amino acids: CASSKRWQGHSGNTIYF. CDR3 sequence (DNA): TGTGCCAGCAGCAAAAGGTGGCAGGGACACTCTGGAAACACCATATATTTT.

This clone appeared a single time. This chain uses TRBV5-1 with TRBJ2-6; D call uncertain. The CDR3 runs 15 residues. The V end lost 8 bases, the J end lost 3 bases, and 15 bases lay between the germline ends. Germline CDR1 SGHRS, CDR2 YFSETQ. CDR3 nucleotide sequence: TGCGCCAGTAGTGACGATAGAGATGGGGCCAACGTCCTGACTTTC. It specifies CASSDDRDGANVLTF.

This clone was observed a single time. The V call is TRBV5-1, the J call TRBJ2-1; no firm D call. The CDR3 sequence is 12 residues long. The V gene lost 5 bases and the J gene lost 4 bases, with 7 bases spanning the gap. Per the germline V gene, CDR1 is SGHRS and CDR2 is YFSETQ. CDR3 in DNA: TGCGCCAGCAGTCGACTTTACAATGAGCAGTTCTTC. It encodes CASSRLYNEQFF. The variable domain in full, completed from reference TRBV5-1 and TRBJ2-1, reads KAGVTQTPRYLIKTRGQQVTLSCSPISGHRSVSWYQQTPGQGLQFLFEYFSETQRNKGNFPGRFSGRQFSNSRSEMNVSTLELGDSALYLCASSRLYNEQFFGPGTRLTVL.

This chain links TRBV9 with TRBJ2-5, with D tentatively TRBD2 (6 bases). The CDR3 is 14 amino acids. Germline V gene sequence: CDR1 SGDLS, CDR2 YYNGEE. V was trimmed by 1 base and J by 2 bases, leaving 9 bases between them. CDR3 coding DNA: TGTGCCAGCAGCGTAATGGGGACTCAAGAGACCCAGTACTTC. This sequence encodes CASSVMGTQETQYF.

This clone was seen a handful of times. The genes are TRBV19 and TRBJ1-5; D unresolved. From germline, CDR1 is LNHDA and CDR2 SQIVND (reference sequence). Trimming took off 6 bases at V and 1 base at J, with 13 bases between the two ends. The CDR3 has 15 residues. CDR3 sequence (DNA): TGTGCCAGTAGCCCTGCAGGAGGGAGCAATCAGCCCCAGCATTTT. It translates to CASSPAGGSNQPQHF.

In this sample, this clone turned up once. The rearrangement uses TRBV28 and TRBJ2-7; TRBD1 matches 7 bases. V lost 8 bases to trimming and J lost 7 bases; unmatched junction nucleotides: 5. The CDR3 length is 11 residues. CDR1 is MDHEN, CDR2 SYDVKM, per germline. The CDR3 DNA reads as TGTGCCAGCGGGACAGTGATTGAGCAGTACTTC. This encodes CASGTVIEQYF.

The DNA for the CDR3 is TGTGCCAGCAGCTTGGGGACTAGCGGGAACAGGGATACGCAGTATTTT. It translates to CASSLGTSGNRDTQYF. This chain uses TRBV5-4 with TRBJ2-3; TRBD2 matches at 12 bases. With 0 bases clipped from V and 6 bases from J, the junction kept 5 bases outside the gene matches. CDR3 size: 16 residues. Germline V gene data show CDR1 as SGHNT and CDR2 as YYREEE (reference sequence).

The V call is TRBV6-6, the J call TRBJ1-3; D possibly corresponds to TRBD1 (5 bases). Trimming removed 4 bases at V and 2 bases at J, with 9 bases between. This CDR3 region has 14 residues. The germline V gene has CDR1 MNHNY and CDR2 SVGAGI (reference sequence). CDR3 coding DNA: TGTGCCAGCAGTTCCGGGACGCCTGGAAACACCATATATTTT. This translates into CASSSGTPGNTIYF.

The chain combines TRBV5-6 with TRBJ2-7; 8 bases match TRBD1. CDR1 and CDR2 (germline): SGHDT, YYEEEE. The CDR3 has 17 amino acids. The trim removed 1 base at V and 1 base at J, leaving 10 bases unmatched. CDR3 sequence reads: CASSLHYRGASSYEQYF. The CDR3, as DNA: TGTGCCAGCAGCTTGCATTACAGGGGGGCCAGTTCCTACGAGCAGTACTTC.

The chain combines TRBV5-1 with TRBJ2-2; TRBD2 might be the D (5 bases). Trimming took 4 bases from V and 4 from J, leaving 17 bases between them. The CDR3 is made up of 16 amino acids. Germline V gene data show CDR1 as SGHRS and CDR2 as YFSETQ. The CDR3: CASSPGLSGPTGELFF. CDR3 in DNA: TGCGCCAGCAGCCCTGGACTTAGTGGGCCCACCGGGGAGCTGTTTTTT.

This clone was detected a few times. V and J are TRBV6-1 and TRBJ2-1; possible D gene TRBD2, 5 bases. This CDR3 is built from 13 residues. Trimming cost V 10 bases and J 3 bases, with 13 bases left between them. CDR1 is MNHNS, CDR2 SASEGT, per germline. CDR3 coding DNA: TGTGCCATCAGAACCGGGGACTACAATGAGCAGTTCTTC. This translates into CAIRTGDYNEQFF.

The CDR3 is CASSPDLAGNTEAFF. The CDR3 DNA reads TGTGCCAGTAGCCCCGATTTAGCAGGTAACACTGAAGCTTTCTTT. This chain connects TRBV19 to TRBJ1-1; D not certain. The V and J ends lost 6 bases and 2 bases respectively, with 16 bases between them. CDR1 and CDR2 (germline): LNHDA, SQIVND (reference sequence). The CDR3 totals 15 residues.

This chain joins TRBV27 and TRBJ2-7; D is possibly TRBD2 (6 bases). V shed 2 bases and J shed 3 bases, with 14 bases lying between them. Germline loops: CDR1 MNHEY, CDR2 SMNVEV (reference sequence). The CDR3 has 15 amino acids. The CDR3 spells CASSLGGTWIYEQYF. In DNA form, the CDR3 reads TGTGCCAGCAGTTTAGGTGGGACTTGGATCTACGAGCAGTACTTC.

The chain combines TRBV5-4 with TRBJ1-2; 8 nucleotides align to TRBD1. Germline values: CDR1 SGHNT, CDR2 YYREEE (reference sequence). J lost 6 bases, V lost 3 bases, and 10 bases had no gene match. The CDR3 covers 15 residues. This CDR3 is CASSSSDRALDGYTF. For the CDR3, the DNA is TGTGCCAGCAGCTCCTCGGACAGGGCTCTGGATGGCTACACCTTC.

This clone occurred once. This CDR3 reads CASSFAAGYQETQYF. DNA for the CDR3: TGTGCCAGCAGCTTCGCCGCGGGGTACCAAGAGACCCAGTACTTC. The chain links TRBV7-9 to TRBJ2-5; possibly TRBD2 for D (6 bases). Per the germline V gene, CDR1 is SEHNR and CDR2 is FQNEAQ (reference sequence). Trimming took off 3 bases at V and 0 bases at J, with 11 bases between the two ends. CDR3 size: 15 residues.